This TCR beta chain was identified in a study of cytomegalovirus exposure and HLA in healthy donors. 60 Vbeta and 13 Jbeta primers were used in PCR. This table comes from immunoSEQ multiplex PCR, and its TCRdb copy is limited to in-frame clones, with some not included. The data hold under 80,000 clones, with more than 60% observed a single time. Germline CDR1 reads SGHDN; CDR2 reads FVKESK. CDR3 size: 15 residues. The ends lost 3 bases at V and 0 bases at J; junction bases unmatched: 5. This clonotype originated in a man between 50 and 59 years old in good health and CMV-seropositive. Sequencing was performed on PBMCs. The chain combines TRBV14 with TRBJ2-7, with 7 bases matching TRBD1. The CDR3 reads CASSHRDSSSYEQYF. CDR3 nucleotide sequence: TGTGCCAGCAGCCACCGGGACAGCAGCTCCTACGAGCAGTACTTC.